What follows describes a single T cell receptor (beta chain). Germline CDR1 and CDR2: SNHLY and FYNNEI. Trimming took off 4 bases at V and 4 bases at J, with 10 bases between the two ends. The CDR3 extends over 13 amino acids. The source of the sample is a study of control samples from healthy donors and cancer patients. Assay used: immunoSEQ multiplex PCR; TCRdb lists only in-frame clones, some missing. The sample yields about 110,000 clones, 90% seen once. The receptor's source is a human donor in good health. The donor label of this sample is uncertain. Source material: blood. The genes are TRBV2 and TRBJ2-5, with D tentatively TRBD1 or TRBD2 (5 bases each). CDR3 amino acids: CASSVSRGETQYF. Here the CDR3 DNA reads TGTGCCAGCAGTGTGTCGAGGGGAGAGACCCAGTACTTC. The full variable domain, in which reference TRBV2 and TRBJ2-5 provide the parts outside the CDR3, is EPEVTQTPSHQVTQMGQEVILRCVPISNHLYFYWYRQILGQKVEFLVSFYNNEISEKSEIFDDQFSVERPDGSNFTLKIRSTKLEDSAMYFCASSVSRGETQYFGPGTRLLVL.